Below are 8 T cell receptor beta chains sequenced from a single sample in a study of CD4 T cells in relation to SARS-CoV-2 and coronaviruses. Antigens for these TCRs are unknown. Here immunoSEQ multiplex PCR was the method, and the copy in TCRdb shows in-frame clones only, minus some. Among roughly 25,000 clones listed, less than 80% were seen once. The unexposed donors gave CD4+ T cells in about 2010-2018, prior to COVID-19. CD4+ T cells were isolated from the cells after roughly 11 days of culture. Sequencing used CD4+ T cells from PBMCs, cultured in vitro. These TCRs come from a human donor in good health.

The J gene is TRBJ2-7, the V gene TRBV4-1; possibly TRBD1 or TRBD2 for D (7 bases each). The germline gives CDR1 MGHRA, CDR2 YSYEKL. The CDR3 is 15 residues long. Trimming stripped 3 bases from V and 3 bases from J, with 15 bases between. CDR3 in amino acids: CASSQPQGGSYEQYF. In DNA, the CDR3 is TGCGCCAGCAGCCAGCCTCAGGGGGGGAGCTACGAGCAGTACTTC.

The chain employs TRBV14 and TRBJ1-1; TRBD1 is a possible D gene (5 bases). Germline lookup yields CDR1 SGHDN and CDR2 FVKESK. Trimming removed 2 bases from V and 7 bases from J, with 8 bases in between. The CDR3 has 12 residues. The CDR3 nucleotides read TGTGCCAGCAGCCAACAAGGGGTTGAAGCTTTCTTT. Translating gives CASSQQGVEAFF.

The chain employs TRBV5-1 and TRBJ2-1, with 9 bases matching TRBD2. The CDR3 is 16 amino acids. V lost 0 bases and J lost 9; bases outside the gene matches: 10. CDR1 SGHRS and CDR2 YFSETQ come from the germline V gene. This CDR3 is CASSLEGSGSSREQFF. The DNA for the CDR3 is TGCGCCAGCAGCTTGGAGGGTAGCGGGAGTTCGCGTGAGCAGTTCTTC.

This clone has just a few counts. This sample also contains other DNA sequences that code for the same CDR3. The chain has TRBV7-2 and TRBJ1-1; D is undetermined. The CDR3 extends over 14 amino acids. Germline CDR1 SGHTA, CDR2 FQGNSA. V was clipped by 2 bases and J by 0 bases, with 7 bases between them. The DNA of the CDR3 is TGTGCCAGCAGCTTATCGGGGATGAACACTGAAGCTTTCTTT. Its translation is CASSLSGMNTEAFF. The entire variable domain, with the rest obtained from reference TRBV7-2 and TRBJ1-1, is as follows: GAGVSQSPSNKVTEKGKDVELRCDPISGHTALYWYRQSLGQGLEFLIYFQGNSAPDKSGLPSDRFSAERTGGSVSTLTIQRTQQEDSAVYLCASSLSGMNTEAFFGQGTRLTVV.

This rearrangement joins TRBV30 to TRBJ1-5; D may be TRBD1 (6 bases). In germline, CDR1 is GTSNPN, CDR2 SVGIG (reference sequence). The CDR3 runs to 13 residues. V gave up 8 bases and J gave up 1 base, with 12 bases separating them. The CDR3 is CAGQQGSNQPQHF. Here the CDR3 DNA reads TGTGCCGGTCAACAGGGAAGCAATCAGCCCCAGCATTTT.

The genes are TRBV19 and TRBJ2-5; D perhaps matches TRBD1 (6 bases). This CDR3 comprises 15 residues. Germline CDR1 reads LNHDA; CDR2 reads SQIVND (reference sequence). Trimming took off 0 bases at V and 5 bases at J, with 13 bases between the two ends. CDR3: CASSIDRGRRETQYF. The CDR3 DNA follows: TGTGCCAGTAGTATAGACAGGGGTCGGCGGGAGACCCAGTACTTC.

Comment on this clone: The germline gene is not matched at one end of the junction; a read error may be the cause. V and J are TRBV6-1 and TRBJ1-1; D remains unclear. Germline loops: CDR1 MNHNS, CDR2 SASEGT. The CDR3 consists of 10 residues. CDR3 amino acids: CASREVEAFF. The CDR3 coding sequence is TGTGCCAGCAGGGAAGTTGAAGCTTTCTTT.

The chain couples TRBV5-1 to TRBJ2-7; 7 nucleotides align to TRBD1. The germline V gene encodes CDR1 SGHRS and CDR2 YFSETQ. The CDR3 length is 14 residues. The V and J ends lost 4 bases and 5 bases, in that order; junction bases with no gene match: 9. CDR3 coding DNA: TGCGCCAGCAGCGACAGGGACGGACTCAACGAGCAGTACTTC. Translated: CASSDRDGLNEQYF.